This T cell receptor (beta chain) was sequenced for a study of graft-versus-host responses after intestinal transplantation. The CDR3 has 14 amino acids. The V end lost 2 bases, the J end lost 1 base, and 8 bases lay between the germline ends. Looked up from germline, CDR1 is SGHVS and CDR2 is FQNEAQ. TCRdb's copy holds only in-frame clones and misses some; the assay was immunoSEQ multiplex PCR. The top ten clones hold about 1.3% of a sample with over 55,000 clones, roughly 91% of them seen once. Points on this clone: The target antigen is unknown.

The chain carries TRBV7-8 and TRBJ1-1; D call uncertain. Sample: unstimulated CD8+ T cells sorted from spleen or lymph node cells, taken before intestinal transplant. The source of this sequence is a human donor who received an intestinal transplant. The CDR3: CASSLMERNTEAFF. Written as DNA, the CDR3 is TGTGCCAGCAGCTTAATGGAGAGGAACACTGAAGCTTTCTTT.